The clone carrying this T cell receptor (beta chain) appeared a few times. This sample was included in a study of early T cells in non-severe SARS-CoV-2 infection. A single record per CDR3 protein comes from TCRdb applying MiXCR to the 5' RACE reads. In the table there are about 97,000 distinct CDR3 sequences, roughly 9.6% of which are singletons. V lost 8 bases, J lost 1 base, and 9 bases lay in between. This CDR3 spans 13 amino acids. Germline V CDR1 and CDR2: MNHNS, SASEGT. Sequenced material: whole blood, taken at baseline. The chain couples TRBV6-1 to TRBJ1-5, with D uncertain. The clonotype originates from an adult who was a healthcare worker with PCR-confirmed SARS-CoV-2 infection or an uninfected control (not recorded which). The CDR3 coding sequence is TGTGCCAGCCGGCTGGAGAGCAATCAGCCCCAGCATTTT. It specifies CASRLESNQPQHF.